These 24 T cell receptor beta chains came from one sample sequenced in a study of T cell repertoires in cytomegalovirus infection. TCRdb processed the reads anew with MiXCR; each CDR3 protein has one entry. This table holds 680,000 or so distinct CDR3 sequences, roughly 36% found once. No cognate antigen is known for these TCRs. Sequencing used cultured PBMCs, obtained from culture after CMV antigen stimulation. These receptors were obtained from a human donor in good health (CMV status not recorded). Some clones in this sample may be carry-over from other donors' samples.

The rearrangement links TRBV19 to TRBJ2-5; 8 nucleotides agree with TRBD2. The CDR3 length is 15 residues. The trim removed 1 base at V and 5 bases at J, leaving 6 bases unmatched. Germline V gene lookup returns CDR1 LNHDA and CDR2 SQIVND (reference sequence). Written as DNA, the CDR3 is TGTGCCAGTAGTATAGCGGGAGGGCCGCGGGAGACCCAGTACTTC. It translates to CASSIAGGPRETQYF.

This clonotype was seen a handful of times. V gene TRBV20-1 combines with J gene TRBJ1-3; D is undetermined. Germline CDR1 is DFQATT and CDR2 is SNEGSKA (reference sequence). This CDR3 is 15 amino acids long. Trimming pared 0 bases from V and 9 bases from J, leaving 18 bases between. The CDR3 loop is CSARDLTASEVTIYF. For the CDR3, the DNA is TGCAGTGCTAGAGATTTGACGGCGTCCGAGGTCACCATATATTTT.

V and J are TRBV20-1 and TRBJ1-1, with D hard to call. CDR3 size: 12 residues. CDR1 is DFQATT and CDR2 is SNEGSKA in the germline V gene (reference sequence). V lost 4 bases, J lost 0 bases, and 6 bases lay in between. The CDR3 DNA reads TGCAGTGCTAACAGAGTGAACACTGAAGCTTTCTTT. Translation gives CSANRVNTEAFF.

This sequence joins TRBV5-1 and TRBJ2-1, with 7 bases fitting TRBD2. Germline V gene data show CDR1 as SGHRS and CDR2 as YFSETQ. This CDR3 spans 18 amino acids. V lost 4 bases, J lost 2 bases, and 15 bases stayed unmatched. This CDR3 reads CASSLWARGAGAYNEQFF. The DNA of the CDR3 is TGCGCCAGCAGCCTTTGGGCCCGCGGGGCGGGGGCCTACAATGAGCAGTTCTTC.

The table lists this clonotype with a few counts. This chain uses TRBV4-1 with TRBJ1-1; weak D call: TRBD1 (6 bases). Germline V gives CDR1 MGHRA, CDR2 YSYEKL. The V end lost 4 bases, the J end lost 5 bases, and 20 bases lay between the germline ends. The CDR3 is 16 residues long. This CDR3 reads CASSPDPWGRLTEAFF. The CDR3 coding sequence is TGCGCCAGCAGCCCTGACCCTTGGGGGCGGTTAACTGAAGCTTTCTTT.

This clonotype was picked up a small number of times. The chain couples TRBV5-5 to TRBJ2-1; 7 bases are a match to TRBD2. In germline, CDR1 is SGHKS, CDR2 YYEKEE (reference sequence). This CDR3 spans 17 amino acids. Germline trimming cut 2 bases from V and 7 bases from J; bases unmatched to any gene: 15. Here the CDR3 reads CASSFWAWGGSRNEQFF. Here the CDR3 DNA reads TGTGCCAGCAGCTTTTGGGCTTGGGGCGGGAGTAGAAATGAGCAGTTCTTC.

This clonotype was found a few times. The J gene is TRBJ2-7, the V gene TRBV7-2; D possibly corresponds to TRBD2 (5 bases). The germline V gene has CDR1 SGHTA and CDR2 FQGNSA. Trimming left V 6 bases short and J 10 bases short, with 16 bases between. The CDR3 has 12 residues. The CDR3 DNA sequence: TGTGCCAGCAGGCGCGGACTCCTCCGTCAGTACTTC. Its translation is CASRRGLLRQYF.

The V call is TRBV4-2, the J call TRBJ2-5, with D possibly called TRBD1 or TRBD2 (6 bases each). V was pared by 8 bases and J by 2 bases, with 12 bases between. Germline V gives CDR1 LGHNA, CDR2 YNFKEQ. The CDR3 is 13 residues long. The CDR3 is CASGRTDQETQYF. In DNA, the CDR3 is TGTGCCAGCGGGAGGACAGATCAAGAGACCCAGTACTTC.

This clonotype was counted between two and nine times. The chain employs TRBV28 and TRBJ1-6; D is unclear. The CDR3 length is 13 residues. V was trimmed by 4 bases and J by 10 bases, leaving 11 bases between them. CDR1 MDHEN and CDR2 SYDVKM come from the germline V gene. The CDR3 protein is CASSWQVGSPLHF. CDR3 in DNA: TGTGCCAGCAGTTGGCAGGTGGGATCACCCCTCCACTTT. Complete variable domain (other parts from reference TRBV28 and TRBJ1-6): DVKVTQSSRYLVKRTGEKVFLECVQDMDHENMFWYRQDPGLGLRLIYFSYDVKMKEKGDIPEGYSVSREKKERFSLILESASTNQTSMYLCASSWQVGSPLHFGNGTRLTVT.

This sequence joins TRBV7-8 and TRBJ1-3; no clear D gene. Germline CDR1 reads SGHVS; CDR2 reads FQNEAQ. With 7 bases removed from V and 2 bases from J, the gap between germline ends came to 12 bases. The CDR3 loop spans 14 amino acids. As DNA, the CDR3 is TGTGCCAGCATCCTAGGAAGTCCTGGAAACACCATATATTTT. Protein sequence: CASILGSPGNTIYF. The whole variable domain, filled in from reference TRBV7-8 and TRBJ1-3, reads GAGVSQSPRYKVAKRGQDVALRCDPISGHVSLFWYQQALGQGPEFLTYFQNEAQLDKSGLPSDRFFAERPEGSVSTLKIQRTQQEDSAVYLCASILGSPGNTIYFGEGSWLTVV.

This chain connects TRBV19 to TRBJ1-5; TRBD1 is a possible D gene (6 bases). This CDR3 is built from 16 residues. From germline, CDR1 is LNHDA and CDR2 SQIVND (reference sequence). V was pared by 3 bases and J by 5 bases, with 17 bases between. The CDR3 sequence is CASSIGQGQGDQPQHF. Here the CDR3 DNA reads TGTGCCAGTAGTATCGGGCAGGGGCAGGGAGATCAGCCCCAGCATTTT.

The chain carries TRBV4-3 and TRBJ2-3; TRBD2 matches 8 bases. The germline CDR1 and CDR2 sequences are LGHNA and YSLEER. This CDR3 has 16 residues. The V gene end was trimmed by 0 bases and the J gene end by 1 base; junction bases not matched to a gene: 3. The CDR3 coding sequence is TGCGCCAGCAGCCAAGATCGAGCGGGAGGCACAGATACGCAGTATTTT. It is translated as CASSQDRAGGTDTQYF.

This clonotype came up a few times. The V gene is TRBV6-1, the J gene TRBJ2-4, with unresolved D. V was shortened by 8 bases and J by 0 bases, with 8 bases between the two germline ends. The CDR3 spans 13 residues. The V gene's germline CDR1 is MNHNS and CDR2 SASEGT. The CDR3 nucleotides read TGTGCCAGCTTGCTAGTAGCCAAAAACATTCAGTACTTC. It specifies CASLLVAKNIQYF.

This CDR3 is CSASRNFLNTEAFF. CDR3 sequence (DNA): TGCAGTGCTAGTCGCAATTTCTTGAACACTGAAGCTTTCTTT. The chain joins TRBV20-1 to TRBJ1-1; D ambiguous. This CDR3 contains 14 residues. Germline assignment: CDR1 DFQATT and CDR2 SNEGSKA (reference sequence). V shed 3 bases and J shed 0 bases, with 11 bases lying between them.

CDR3 in DNA: TGTGCCAGCAGTTACTCCCTCGGGGATGAAAAACTGTTTTTT. Its translation is CASSYSLGDEKLFF. The V call is TRBV6-8, the J call TRBJ1-4; D unresolved. The V end lost 0 bases, the J end lost 6 bases, and 8 bases lay between the germline ends. Germline CDR1 and CDR2: MNHGY and SAAAGT. This CDR3 has 14 residues.

This clonotype has a handful of counts. The rearrangement joins TRBV5-1 to TRBJ1-1; no firm D call. V lost 4 bases and J 4 bases, leaving 14 bases between the germline ends. The CDR3 sequence is 14 residues long. Germline-derived CDR1 and CDR2 are SGHRS and YFSETQ. The CDR3 sequence: CASSLPAGATEAFF. CDR3 DNA sequence: TGCGCCAGCAGCCTACCGGCAGGTGCCACTGAAGCTTTCTTT. Supplemented by reference TRBV5-1 and TRBJ1-1, the full variable domain reads KAGVTQTPRYLIKTRGQQVTLSCSPISGHRSVSWYQQTPGQGLQFLFEYFSETQRNKGNFPGRFSGRQFSNSRSEMNVSTLELGDSALYLCASSLPAGATEAFFGQGTRLTVV.

This clonotype was picked up a small number of times. The rearrangement uses TRBV11-2 and TRBJ2-1; either TRBD1 or TRBD2 may fit D (5 bases each). The V gene lost 0 bases and the J gene lost 12 bases, with 21 bases spanning the gap. CDR3 length: 16 residues. The germline V gene has CDR1 SGHAT and CDR2 FQNNGV. This chain's CDR3 is CASSLDEVGTSQGQFF. CDR3 nucleotides: TGTGCCAGCAGCTTAGATGAGGTAGGGACCTCCCAAGGGCAGTTCTTC.

The chain employs TRBV7-9 and TRBJ2-7, with D possibly being TRBD2 (7 bases). V gave up 5 bases and J gave up 6 bases, with 17 bases separating them. Germline lookup yields CDR1 SEHNR and CDR2 FQNEAQ (reference sequence). This CDR3 has 14 amino acids. CDR3 in amino acids: CASSQASGGREQYF. Here the CDR3 DNA reads TGTGCCAGCAGCCAAGCCTCCGGGGGGCGCGAGCAGTACTTC.

The chain links TRBV6-2 or TRBV6-3 to TRBJ2-3, with TRBD2 identical over 9 bases. V shed 7 bases and J 3 bases; nucleotides not matched to a gene: 5. Germline-derived CDR1 and CDR2 are MNHEY and SVGEGT. The length of the CDR3 is 14 residues. The CDR3 DNA is TGTGCCAGCACTGGGACTAGCTTGACAGATACGCAGTATTTT. It is translated as CASTGTSLTDTQYF.

This CDR3 is CASSYSPREATEAFF. The CDR3 coding sequence is TGTGCCAGCAGTTACTCTCCCAGGGAGGCCACTGAAGCTTTCTTT. The gene calls are TRBV6-2 or TRBV6-3 and TRBJ1-1, with TRBD1 as a possible D gene (5 bases). There are 15 residues in the CDR3. Germline V gene sequence: CDR1 MNHEY, CDR2 SVGEGT. Trimming shortened V by 0 bases and J by 4 bases, and 12 bases separated the two germline ends.

The chain joins TRBV3-1 to TRBJ2-5, with TRBD2 identical over 8 bases. Germline lookup yields CDR1 LGHDT and CDR2 YNNKEL (reference sequence). The CDR3 extends over 17 amino acids. The J segment lost 4 bases and the V segment lost 1 base, leaving 11 bases of the junction unmatched. The CDR3 coding sequence is TGTGCCAGCAGCCAAGGGCTAGGCCGGACTAGCCGAGAGACCCAGTACTTC. This codes for CASSQGLGRTSRETQYF.

The J gene is TRBJ1-1, the V gene TRBV29-1, with D perhaps TRBD1 (5 bases). The V gene lost 6 bases and the J gene lost 9 bases, with 20 bases spanning the gap. This CDR3 region has 13 residues. Germline CDR1 is SQVTM and CDR2 is ANQGSEA. The CDR3 spells CSVGGTREWKAFF. CDR3 DNA: TGCAGCGTCGGTGGGACCCGGGAGTGGAAAGCTTTCTTT.

This clonotype was picked up a small number of times. The genes are TRBV6-2 or TRBV6-3 and TRBJ2-1, with D tentatively TRBD1 (5 bases). Germline V gene data show CDR1 as MNHEY and CDR2 as SVGEGT. The CDR3 totals 14 residues. Trimming pared 5 bases from V and 4 bases from J, leaving 12 bases between. CDR3 protein: CASSVLGEYNEQFF. CDR3 nucleotides: TGTGCCAGCAGTGTTTTAGGGGAATACAATGAGCAGTTCTTC.

This clonotype was seen only a few times. The chain carries TRBV18 and TRBJ2-3; possibly TRBD1 or TRBD2 for D (5 bases each). Germline values: CDR1 KGHSH, CDR2 LQKENI. The CDR3 contains 16 residues. V gave up 2 bases and J gave up 3 bases, with 15 bases separating them. In DNA form, the CDR3 reads TGTGCCAGCTCACCAGCCCCCGGGACGCCTACAGATACGCAGTATTTT. Protein sequence: CASSPAPGTPTDTQYF. Using reference TRBV18 and TRBJ2-3 for the parts outside the CDR3, the full variable domain is NAGVMQNPRHLVRRRGQEARLRCSPMKGHSHVYWYRQLPEEGLKFMVYLQKENIIDESGMPKERFSAEFPKEGPSILRIQQVVRGDSAAYFCASSPAPGTPTDTQYFGPGTRLTVL.